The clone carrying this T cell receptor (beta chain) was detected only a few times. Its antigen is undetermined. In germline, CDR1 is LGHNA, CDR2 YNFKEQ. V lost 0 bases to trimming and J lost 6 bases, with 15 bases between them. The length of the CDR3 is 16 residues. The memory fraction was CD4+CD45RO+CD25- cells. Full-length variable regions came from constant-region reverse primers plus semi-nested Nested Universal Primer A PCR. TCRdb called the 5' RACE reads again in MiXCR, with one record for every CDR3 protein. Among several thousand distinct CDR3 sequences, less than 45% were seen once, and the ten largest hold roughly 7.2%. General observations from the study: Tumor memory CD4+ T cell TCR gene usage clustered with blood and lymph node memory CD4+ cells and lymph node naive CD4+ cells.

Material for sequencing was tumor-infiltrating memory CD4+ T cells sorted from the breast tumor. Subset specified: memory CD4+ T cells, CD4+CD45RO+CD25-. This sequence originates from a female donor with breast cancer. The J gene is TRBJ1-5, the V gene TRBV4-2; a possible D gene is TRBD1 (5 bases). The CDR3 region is CASSQDTGPGTQPQHF. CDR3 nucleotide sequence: TGTGCCAGCAGCCAAGATACGGGACCCGGAACTCAGCCCCAGCATTTT.